A selection of T cell receptor beta chains follows, all from one sample in a study of tumor-infiltrating lymphocytes in primary liver carcinoma. MiXCR, run by TCRdb on the multiplex PCR reads, gives a single entry per CDR3 protein. The table lists approximately 92,000 distinct CDR3 sequences, almost 70% of them singletons. The sample taken for sequencing was liver tumor tissue from sampling region 5. These receptors were obtained from a woman in her sixties or seventies with primary liver carcinoma and hepatitis B virus infection. Each CDR3 is given with its conserved first and last residue. D genes are given only for firm matches. Some rows mark clone size as missing; the rest say once, few, many or name a class of expanded clone.

clone_size j_call v_call d_call cdr3_length cdr3_nt cdr3_aa
. TRBJ2-1 TRBV25-1 . 14 TGTGCCAGCAGTGTGCCGGGACCCGGCAATGAGCAGTTCTTC CASSVPGPGNEQFF
once TRBJ2-3 TRBV11-3 . 17 TGTGCCAGCAGCTTATCGTTTCAGCCGCTACAGACGGATACGCAATATTTT CASSLSFQPLQTDTQYF
many TRBJ1-6 TRBV12-3/TRBV12-4 . 15 TGTGCCAGCAGTTTAGCCGGGGGGTCTAATTCACCCCTCCACTTT CASSLAGGSNSPLHF
many TRBJ1-2 TRBV13 TRBD1 13 TGTGCCAGCAGCCCAGGGGACAGCTATGGCTACACCTTC CASSPGDSYGYTF
. TRBJ1-2 TRBV29-1 . 12 TGCAGCGTCGGGGCGGGGGGTTATGACTACACCTTC CSVGAGGYDYTF
. TRBJ2-7 TRBV4-2 . 13 TGTGCCAGTAGCCAAGAGGGGGGCTACGAGCAGTACTTC CASSQEGGYEQYF
. TRBJ2-1 TRBV11-2 TRBD2 17 TGTGCCAGCAACTTAAGTCTGGTAGTGGGAGGGCCGAATGAGCAGTTCTTC CASNLSLVVGGPNEQFF
. TRBJ2-7 TRBV28 . 17 TGTGCCAGCAGTTTTCGACTCCGGGACTCTTCCTCCTACGAGCAGTACTTC CASSFRLRDSSSYEQYF
many TRBJ1-5 TRBV6-6 TRBD1 15 TGTGCCAGCAGTCCTACAGGGGTTAGCAATCAGCCCCAGCATTTT CASSPTGVSNQPQHF
few TRBJ2-1 TRBV11-1 TRBD2 14 TGTGCCAGCAGCCCGAGACTAGCGGGAGCGCTGCAGTTCTTC CASSPRLAGALQFF
. TRBJ2-5 TRBV11-2 . 14 TGTGCCAGCAGTATAGGGACTGGCTGGGAGATCCAGTACTTC CASSIGTGWEIQYF
. TRBJ1-1 TRBV6-6 TRBD1 14 TGTGCCAGCAGTTACTCAGGTTTGGGGACAGGCGCTTTCTTT CASSYSGLGTGAFF
. TRBJ2-1 TRBV7-9 TRBD1 15 TGTGCTAGCAGCTTCGACAGGGGGAGAGAGAGTGAGCAGTTCTTC CASSFDRGRESEQFF
. TRBJ2-7 TRBV28 . 10 TGTGCCAGCAATTGGTACGAGCAGTACTTC CASNWYEQYF
. TRBJ2-7 TRBV18 TRBD1 14 TGTGCCAGCTCACGGGGACAGGGTTACTACGAGCAGTACTTC CASSRGQGYYEQYF
. TRBJ2-2 TRBV9 TRBD2 15 TGTGCCAGCAGCCCCGTAGCGGGGGGAACAGGGGAGCTGTTTTTT CASSPVAGGTGELFF
medium-sized TRBJ1-2 TRBV11-2 . 13 TGTGCCAGCAGCTCGCTGGGGCAGAATGGCTACACCTTC CASSSLGQNGYTF
. TRBJ2-7 TRBV6-5 . 16 TGTGCCAGCAGTTACTCGACGGAGACAGGATCCTACGTGCAGTATTTC CASSYSTETGSYVQYF
. TRBJ2-1 TRBV7-8 TRBD2 17 TGTGACAGCAGCTTAGGACTAGCGGGAGCTTCCCGCTTCGAGCAGTTCTTC CDSSLGLAGASRFEQFF
many TRBJ2-6 TRBV12-3/TRBV12-4 TRBD1 15 TGTGCCAGCAGTACAGGGGGCGCTGGGGCCAACGTCCTGACTTTC CASSTGGAGANVLTF
. TRBJ2-3 TRBV11-3 . 15 TGTGGCAGCAACTTAAATCTGGGTCGCACGTTCTCGCAGTATTTT CGSNLNLGRTFSQYF
. TRBJ2-1 TRBV10-3 TRBD1 15 TGTGCCATCAGGGTACGGGACAGCACCTACAATGAGCAGTTTTTC CAIRVRDSTYNEQFF
many TRBJ2-4 TRBV6-1 TRBD1 13 TGTGCCAGCCTAAACAGGGGGAGGAACATTCAGTACTTC CASLNRGRNIQYF
. TRBJ1-5 TRBV6-1 . 15 TGTGACAGCAGTTCCGGGGCTTTGGGCAAACAGCCCCAGCATTTT CDSSSGALGKQPQHF
. TRBJ2-1 TRBV6-5 TRBD2 16 TGTACCAGGAGGGAGACTAGCGGGAGCCGTGGGAATGAGCAGTTCTTC CTRRETSGSRGNEQFF
. TRBJ1-1 TRBV18 TRBD1 13 TGTGCCAGCTCACCACCCGGACAGGGCAGGACTTTCTTT CASSPPGQGRTFF
. TRBJ2-3 TRBV6-1 TRBD1 20 TGTGCCAGCACCCCGCGGGGACAGGGCTTTATGGGGAGGAGCACAGATACGCAGTGTTTT CASTPRGQGFMGRSTDTQCF
. TRBJ2-2 TRBV6-2/TRBV6-3 TRBD1 17 TGTGCCAGCAGTTACCCTCCGGGACAGGGGCACACCGGGGAGCCGTTATTT CASSYPPGQGHTGEPLF
. TRBJ2-3 TRBV4-2 . 14 TGCGACAGCAGCCCCATCATGGGCACAGATACGCAGTATTTT CDSSPIMGTDTQYF